A selection of T cell receptor beta chains follows, all from one sample in a study of T cells in Graves' hyperthyroidism and ophthalmopathy. TCRdb used MiXCR to reprocess the multiplex PCR reads, holding one entry per CDR3 protein. The table has fewer than 750,000 distinct CDR3 sequences, roughly 14% seen once. Sequencing input: blood. The origin of the receptors is a woman aged 35 to 49 with Graves' ophthalmopathy. Each CDR3 is given with its conserved first and last residue. Fields, in order: D gene, J gene, V gene, clone size, CDR3 DNA, CDR3 protein. A D gene is named only where the DNA matches it firmly. Size tells how often a clone was seen (once, few, many) or the class of an expanded clone, and some rows leave it out.

>.|TRBJ2-7|TRBV10-3|many
TGTGCCATCAGTGTGAGTAACTACGAGCAGTACTTC
CAISVSNYEQYF
>.|TRBJ2-7|TRBV2|many
TGTGCCAGCAGTGAAGCCAGCACCTACGAGCAGTACTTC
CASSEASTYEQYF
>.|TRBJ2-7|TRBV20-1|.
TGCAGTGCTAGCTCTAGGAGCCCCTACGAGCAGTACTTC
CSASSRSPYEQYF
>.|TRBJ1-5|TRBV20-1|once
TGCAGTGCTAGTCAGGGAAATAGCAATCAGCCCCAGCATTTT
CSASQGNSNQPQHF
>.|TRBJ2-6|TRBV12-3/TRBV12-4|many
TGTGCCAGCGAAACAGGGACTGGGGCCAACGTCCTGACTTTC
CASETGTGANVLTF
>.|TRBJ2-7|TRBV7-2|many
TGTGCCAGCAGCTTGGGCGCAGGGGGGGGATACGAGCAGTACTTC
CASSLGAGGGYEQYF
>TRBD2|TRBJ2-7|TRBV3-1|many
TGTGCCAGCAGCCAACTAGCGGGCTACGAGCAGTACTTC
CASSQLAGYEQYF
>.|TRBJ2-7|TRBV6-2/TRBV6-3|many
TGTGCCAGCAGGACCTTTTACGAGCAGTACTTC
CASRTFYEQYF
>.|TRBJ2-7|TRBV7-9|few
TGTGCCAGCAGCTTAGGGGCCGACCTGACCTACGAGCAGTACTTC
CASSLGADLTYEQYF
>.|TRBJ1-1|TRBV7-2|many
TGTGCCAGCAGCTTAGCGGGGGGCGGTGAAGCTTTCTTT
CASSLAGGGEAFF
>.|TRBJ2-7|TRBV3-1|.
TGTGCCAGCAGCCAAGAACAGGGCCCCGACGAGCAGTACTTC
CASSQEQGPDEQYF
>.|TRBJ1-1|TRBV5-5|many
TGTGCCAGCAGCTTGGGGGAGGCCACTGAAGCTTTCTTT
CASSLGEATEAFF
>TRBD1|TRBJ2-2|TRBV10-3|many
TGTGCCACGTCCCCCGGGACAGGGTCCCCCGGGGAGCTGTTTTTT
CATSPGTGSPGELFF
>.|TRBJ2-4|TRBV12-3/TRBV12-4|many
TGTGCCAGCAGTTTAGCCAATCTTATAATAGCCAAAAACATTCAGTACTTC
CASSLANLIIAKNIQYF
>TRBD2|TRBJ2-5|TRBV28|many
TGTGCCAGCAGTTTATGGGCGGGAGGGAGAGAGACCCAGTACTTC
CASSLWAGGRETQYF